One sample yielded the 30 T cell receptor beta chains listed below, sequenced in a study of blood T cell repertoires in COVID-19. TCRdb's table, derived via immunoSEQ multiplex PCR, lists solely in-frame clones and lacks some. Of under 200,000 clones in the sample, about 85% are singletons; the top ten hold around 1.2%. Input material: peripheral blood. Receptors were obtained from a man aged 60-69 years who had recovered from COVID-19.

V gene TRBV7-8 combines with J gene TRBJ2-7, with 8 bases matching TRBD1. With 7 bases clipped from V and 12 bases from J, the junction kept 17 bases outside the gene matches. This CDR3 region has 14 residues. The germline CDR1 and CDR2 sequences are SGHVS and FQNEAQ. The CDR3, as DNA: TGTGCCAGCACTCAAGAGGCCCGGACAGGGAGTCGGTACTTC. This translates into CASTQEARTGSRYF. The full variable domain, completed using reference TRBV7-8 and TRBJ2-7, is GAGVSQSPRYKVAKRGQDVALRCDPISGHVSLFWYQQALGQGPEFLTYFQNEAQLDKSGLPSDRFFAERPEGSVSTLKIQRTQQEDSAVYLCASTQEARTGSRYFGPGTRLTVT.

The gene calls are TRBV6-5 and TRBJ2-5, with 10 bases identical to TRBD2. Germline V gives CDR1 MNHEY, CDR2 SVGAGI. This CDR3 spans 15 amino acids. The V gene end was trimmed by 6 bases and the J gene end by 5 bases; junction bases not matched to a gene: 9. CDR3 nucleotide sequence: TGTGCCAGCAGCAATAGCGGGGGGCGTACTGAGACCCAGTACTTC. It yields the protein CASSNSGGRTETQYF.

The V gene is TRBV15, the J gene TRBJ2-1; TRBD1 aligns across 12 bases. This CDR3 is built from 16 residues. V lost 3 bases to trimming and J lost 16 bases; unmatched junction nucleotides: 16. The germline V gene has CDR1 LNHNV and CDR2 YYDKDF (reference sequence). CDR3 DNA sequence: TGTGCCACCAGCAGCCCGGGGATATTTCGGGACAGGGGGCTTTTCTTC. Translating gives CATSSPGIFRDRGLFF. The full variable domain, rest sourced from reference TRBV15 and TRBJ2-1, is DAMVIQNPRYQVTQFGKPVTLSCSQTLNHNVMYWYQQKSSQAPKLLFHYYDKDFNNEADTPDNFQSRRPNTSFCFLDIRSPGLGDTAMYLCATSSPGIFRDRGLFFGPGTRLTVL.

The chain links TRBV7-9 to TRBJ2-5, with D unclear. Germline assignment: CDR1 SEHNR and CDR2 FQNEAQ (reference sequence). Trimming took off 5 bases at V and 4 bases at J, with 8 bases between the two ends. The CDR3 is 12 amino acids. CDR3 residues: CASSVMAETQYF. The DNA of the CDR3 is TGTGCCAGCAGCGTTATGGCAGAGACCCAGTACTTC. The whole variable domain, remainder taken from reference TRBV7-9 and TRBJ2-5, is DTGVSQNPRHKITKRGQNVTFRCDPISEHNRLYWYRQTLGQGPEFLTYFQNEAQLEKSRLLSDRFSAERPKGSFSTLEIQRTEQGDSAMYLCASSVMAETQYFGPGTRLLVL.

In nucleotides, the CDR3 is TGTGCCAGCAGCTTGGTTCCCGGGAACACTGAAGCTTTCTTT. Residues: CASSLVPGNTEAFF. J is TRBJ1-1 and V is TRBV11-1; D is unresolved. The CDR3 extends over 14 amino acids. Deletions cut 3 bases from V and 1 base from J, with 9 bases between. Germline CDR1 and CDR2: SGHAT and FQDESV (reference sequence). The complete variable domain, with remaining parts taken from reference TRBV11-1 and TRBJ1-1, reads EAEVAQSPRYKITEKSQAVAFWCDPISGHATLYWYRQILGQGPELLVQFQDESVVDDSQLPKDRFSAERLKGVDSTLKIQPAELGDSAMYLCASSLVPGNTEAFFGQGTRLTVV.

V and J are TRBV9 and TRBJ2-3, with TRBD2 matching over 7 bases. V shed 2 bases, J shed 1 base, and the junction held 1 base outside the gene matches. The CDR3 is 14 amino acids. Germline assignment: CDR1 SGDLS and CDR2 YYNGEE. This chain's CDR3 is CASSVSGGTDTQYF. The CDR3 region has the DNA TGTGCCAGCAGCGTCAGCGGGGGCACAGATACGCAGTATTTT.

The rearrangement joins TRBV29-1 to TRBJ1-1; TRBD1 might be the D (5 bases). Trimming left V 7 bases short and J 3 bases short, with 15 bases between. The CDR3 has 13 amino acids. From germline, CDR1 is SQVTM and CDR2 ANQGSEA. In nucleotides, the CDR3 is TGCAGCGCCGCCCCAGGGACTTACACTGAAGCTTTCTTT. It specifies CSAAPGTYTEAFF. The full variable domain, in which reference TRBV29-1 and TRBJ1-1 provide the parts outside the CDR3, is SAVISQKPSRDICQRGTSLTIQCQVDSQVTMMFWYRQQPGQSLTLIATANQGSEATYESGFVIDKFPISRPNLTFSTLTVSNMSPEDSSIYLCSAAPGTYTEAFFGQGTRLTVV.

The rearrangement joins TRBV5-8 to TRBJ2-1; 7 positions agree with TRBD2. This CDR3 comprises 18 residues. Germline trimming cut 0 bases from V and 4 bases from J; bases unmatched to any gene: 13. Per germline, CDR1 SGHTS and CDR2 YDEGEE. The CDR3 loop reads CASSLVGSSSGAYNEQFF. The CDR3 nucleotides are TGTGCCAGCAGCTTGGTAGGGTCCTCTAGCGGAGCATACAATGAGCAGTTCTTC.

This chain connects TRBV6-5 to TRBJ2-5; perhaps TRBD1 as D (6 bases). V lost 5 bases to trimming and J lost 7 bases, with 17 bases between them. CDR1 and CDR2 (germline): MNHEY, SVGAGI. This CDR3 is 14 amino acids long. The CDR3 bases are TGTGCCAGCAGTACAACGACAGGTGGGGCGACCCAGTACTTC. Translating it yields CASSTTTGGATQYF.

The genes are TRBV6-2 or TRBV6-3 and TRBJ2-5; TRBD1 might be the D (6 bases). V lost 0 bases and J lost 5, with 10 bases in between. CDR1 is MNHEY, CDR2 SVGEGT, per germline. The CDR3 is made up of 14 amino acids. CDR3 residues: CASSYSGRGETQYF. CDR3 in DNA: TGTGCCAGCAGTTACTCGGGCAGGGGTGAGACCCAGTACTTC.

This chain connects TRBV7-9 to TRBJ2-7; D possibly corresponds to TRBD2 (5 bases). The V gene's germline CDR1 is SEHNR and CDR2 FQNEAQ (reference sequence). The V and J ends lost 5 bases and 6 bases respectively, with 11 bases between them. The length of the CDR3 is 12 residues. CDR3: CASSTAGGEQYF. The CDR3 bases are TGTGCCAGCAGCACAGCTGGAGGCGAGCAGTACTTC.

This chain uses TRBV9 with TRBJ1-2, with 7 nucleotides matching TRBD1. CDR1 and CDR2 (germline): SGDLS, YYNGEE. This CDR3 region has 14 residues. Trimming cost V 0 bases and J 4 bases; bases outside gene matches: 3. CDR3 nucleotides: TGTGCCAGCAGCGTAGCGACAGGGACCTATGGCTACACCTTC. This encodes CASSVATGTYGYTF.

V gene TRBV29-1 combines with J gene TRBJ1-4; 7 positions match TRBD1. J gave up 7 bases and V 6 bases, and 5 bases lay outside the gene matches. This CDR3 contains 12 residues. Germline V gene sequence: CDR1 SQVTM, CDR2 ANQGSEA. CDR3 in amino acids: CSVTGTGEKLFF. The DNA of the CDR3 is TGCAGCGTGACAGGGACGGGTGAAAAACTGTTTTTT.

The chain links TRBV13 to TRBJ1-2, with 7 bases that match TRBD1. CDR1 and CDR2 from the germline V gene are PRHDT and FYEKMQ (reference sequence). J gave up 4 bases and V 5 bases, and 4 bases lay outside the gene matches. The CDR3 is made up of 13 amino acids. The CDR3 nucleotides read TGTGCCAGCAGCCCACAGGGGAGCTATGGCTACACCTTC. Its protein is CASSPQGSYGYTF. Looking up the rest from reference TRBV13 and TRBJ1-2 gives the full variable domain: AAGVIQSPRHLIKEKRETATLKCYPIPRHDTVYWYQQGPGQDPQFLISFYEKMQSDKGSIPDRFSAQQFSDYHSELNMSSLELGDSALYFCASSPQGSYGYTFGSGTRLTVV.

This chain uses TRBV7-2 with TRBJ2-5, with TRBD1 matching over 9 bases. The CDR3 is made up of 16 amino acids. Losses at the gene ends were 4 bases for V and 2 bases for J; bases not matched to a gene: 8. Germline lookup yields CDR1 SGHTA and CDR2 FQGNSA. The CDR3 DNA follows: TGTGCCAGCAGCTACCGCTCCGGGACAGGGCAAGAGACCCAGTACTTC. The encoded protein is CASSYRSGTGQETQYF.

The gene calls are TRBV6-5 and TRBJ1-1; no clear D gene. Trimming removed 6 bases from V and 4 bases from J, with 15 bases in between. The CDR3 length is 14 residues. The germline gives CDR1 MNHEY, CDR2 SVGAGI. This CDR3 is CASRRLPSGTEAFF. CDR3 DNA sequence: TGTGCCAGCAGACGGCTACCTTCGGGCACTGAAGCTTTCTTT.

This clone was seen only once. The chain links TRBV19 to TRBJ1-5, with D unresolved. Deletions cut 3 bases from V and 5 bases from J, with 14 bases between. CDR3 length: 15 amino acids. CDR1 and CDR2 (germline): LNHDA, SQIVND (reference sequence). The CDR3 coding sequence is TGTGCCAGTAGTATTATTATTAGTCCCGATCAGCCCCAGCATTTT. Its protein is CASSIIISPDQPQHF.

The rearrangement uses TRBV7-2 and TRBJ1-1; D is ambiguous. Germline V CDR1 and CDR2: SGHTA, FQGNSA. V was shortened by 3 bases and J by 8 bases, with 16 bases between the two germline ends. The CDR3 loop spans 14 amino acids. The CDR3 spells CASSFTKYPPEAFF. CDR3 bases: TGTGCCAGCAGCTTCACAAAATATCCCCCCGAAGCTTTCTTT.

CDR3 nucleotide sequence: TGCGCCAGCAGCTGGCAGACAGGGGGTACAACCGGGGAGCTGTTTTTT. Translation gives CASSWQTGGTTGELFF. V is TRBV5-1 and J is TRBJ2-2; 9 nucleotides line up with TRBD1. This CDR3 is built from 16 residues. Trimming took 3 bases from V and 5 from J; bases not matched to a gene: 8. The germline CDR1 and CDR2 sequences are SGHRS and YFSETQ.

The DNA for the CDR3 is TGTGCCAGCAGAAACACAGGCTCTGGAAACACCATATATTTT. Its translation is CASRNTGSGNTIYF. This chain connects TRBV27 to TRBJ1-3; D possibly corresponds to TRBD1 (5 bases). The germline V gene has CDR1 MNHEY and CDR2 SMNVEV (reference sequence). The CDR3 sequence is 14 residues long. The ends were cut back, 6 bases at V and 0 bases at J, with 9 bases in the middle.

The DNA for the CDR3 is TGTGCCCGAAGAGGAGAGTTTGGGGAGACCCAGTACTTC. Its translation is CARRGEFGETQYF. The chain recombines TRBV30 with TRBJ2-5; D gene uncertain. Trimming shortened V by 8 bases and J by 5 bases, and 18 bases separated the two germline ends. The CDR3 has 13 residues. The V gene's germline CDR1 is GTSNPN and CDR2 SVGIG (reference sequence).

The chain employs TRBV3-1 (or the pseudogene TRBV3-2) and TRBJ1-6, with a weak D call TRBD1 (5 bases). The germline V gene has CDR1 LGHDT and CDR2 YNNKEL (reference sequence). The CDR3 length is 17 residues. Deletions cut 2 bases from V and 7 bases from J, with 18 bases between. CDR3 DNA sequence: TGTGCCAGCAGCCAAATATTCGGTTCCGCAGGGAATTCACCCCTCCACTTT. Translated: CASSQIFGSAGNSPLHF.

The chain couples TRBV5-4 to TRBJ2-1; TRBD2 matches at 7 bases. CDR3 length: 16 residues. Per the germline V gene, CDR1 is SGHNT and CDR2 is YYREEE (reference sequence). V was pared by 4 bases and J by 0 bases, with 7 bases of the junction left unmatched. Here the CDR3 reads CASSPSGVDSYNEQFF. CDR3 DNA: TGTGCCAGCAGCCCGAGCGGGGTGGACTCCTACAATGAGCAGTTCTTC.

The CDR3 DNA follows: TGTGCCAGCAGTGAAATGACAGGGTGGTATCAGCCCCAGCATTTT. Its translation is CASSEMTGWYQPQHF. The V call is TRBV6-1, the J call TRBJ1-5, with 7 bases that match TRBD1. CDR3 length equals 15 residues. After removal of 2 bases from V and 5 bases from J, the junction contained 6 bases not matched to a gene. Germline loops: CDR1 MNHNS, CDR2 SASEGT.

The V call is TRBV9, the J call TRBJ1-3; TRBD1 is a possible D gene (5 bases). The CDR3 contains 18 residues. V dropped 4 bases and J dropped 0 bases, with 20 bases sitting between them. CDR1 and CDR2 (germline): SGDLS, YYNGEE. The CDR3 protein is CASSYTTDSPSSGNTIYF. CDR3 sequence (DNA): TGTGCCAGCAGCTACACCACCGACAGTCCAAGCTCTGGAAACACCATATATTTT.

The chain is built from TRBV11-3 and TRBJ2-7; 7 bases are a match to TRBD2. Germline V gene data show CDR1 as SGHNT and CDR2 as YENEEA. CDR3 length: 14 residues. V was clipped by 3 bases and J by 4 bases; unmatched bases: 6. The CDR3 sequence: CASSFGGGNYEQYF. In DNA form, the CDR3 reads TGTGCCAGCAGCTTCGGCGGGGGAAATTACGAGCAGTACTTC.

This clone occurred a few times. The genes are TRBV6-5 and TRBJ2-1, with TRBD2 matching 12 bases. There are 14 residues in the CDR3. CDR1 and CDR2 (germline): MNHEY, SVGAGI. V gave up 7 bases and J gave up 6 bases; unmatched junction bases: 4. In DNA form, the CDR3 reads TGTGCCAGCAAGCCGGGACTAGCGGGCAATGAGCAGTTCTTC. Its translation is CASKPGLAGNEQFF.

This chain uses TRBV7-3 with TRBJ2-7; 9 nucleotides line up with TRBD1. J was trimmed by 8 bases and V by 5 bases; bases with no gene match: 13. The CDR3 sequence is 15 residues long. CDR1 and CDR2 (germline): SGHTA, FQGTGA. This CDR3 is CASSPVPGQGSKQYF. The CDR3 DNA is TGTGCCAGCAGCCCGGTCCCGGGACAGGGTTCGAAGCAGTACTTC.

This clone was observed a single time. This chain connects TRBV2 to TRBJ2-7, with D perhaps matching TRBD1 (5 bases). The CDR3 sequence is 14 residues long. V was pared by 4 bases and J by 11 bases, with 21 bases between. Germline V lookup: CDR1 SNHLY, CDR2 FYNNEI. Here the CDR3 reads CASSASLSGLSEYF. CDR3 nucleotides: TGTGCCAGCAGTGCAAGTTTGTCAGGGCTTTCGGAGTACTTC.

The genes are TRBV6-1 and TRBJ1-2; D may be TRBD1 (5 bases). The CDR3 has 13 residues. Looked up from germline, CDR1 is MNHNS and CDR2 is SASEGT. The V end lost 1 base, the J end lost 7 bases, and 10 bases lay between the germline ends. This chain's CDR3 is CASSEGQGGGYTF. CDR3 bases: TGTGCCAGCAGTGAAGGGCAGGGTGGTGGCTACACCTTC.